This T cell receptor (beta chain) derives from a study of T cells in Graves' hyperthyroidism and ophthalmopathy. Notes on the study in general: Blood samples included most of the expanded thyroid clonotypes exceeding 0.001. The model made its ophthalmopathy prediction, and onset followed a median approximately 6 months later.

RNA transcripts provided the source from which TCR beta CDR3 regions were amplified. The study used the HTBI primer set for a first-round RT-PCR of the TCR CDR3. TCRdb analysed the multiplex PCR reads with MiXCR anew, one entry per CDR3 protein. The top ten clones hold under 20% of a sample with 450,000 to 700,000 distinct CDR3 sequences, under 60% of them seen once. Uncontrolled infections, other autoimmune diseases, pregnancy or lactation led to exclusion of patients. Diagnoses used clinical symptoms, serum thyroxine and TRAb, thyroid ultrasound and orbital computed tomography. This clonotype was observed at least ten times. Its antigen is unknown. Germline trimming cut 2 bases from V and 2 bases from J; bases unmatched to any gene: 0. CDR1 and CDR2 (germline): GTSNPN, SVGIG (reference sequence). The CDR3 is 14 residues long.

The chain uses TRBV30 and TRBJ2-6, with TRBD1 matching 7 bases. The TCR comes from an adult woman with Graves' disease, either hyperthyroidism or ophthalmopathy (not recorded which). The sample comprised peripheral blood or thyroid tissue (not recorded which). The CDR3 DNA is TGTGCCTGGAGTCAGGGGGCTGGGGCCAACGTCCTGACTTTC. It is translated as CAWSQGAGANVLTF.